The rows below give T cell receptor beta chains drawn from one sample of a study of radiation and T cells in renal cell carcinoma. The method was immunoSEQ multiplex PCR; TCRdb's version includes in-frame clones alone and lacks a portion of them. The sample carries roughly 130,000 clones, around 89% recorded once. The sequencing here drew on blood, taken from a patient whose treatment included radiotherapy and nephrectomy. The receptors were gathered from a woman in her 70s with renal cell carcinoma. CDR3s include the opening cysteine and the closing phenylalanine or tryptophan. The D gene is left open where the match is weak. The size of a clone is reported for some rows only, either as once, few or many, or as a class for expanded clones.

TRBV5-4	TRBJ1-2	-	-	TGTGCCAGCAGCCTCCGGGGGCAGGACTATGGCTACACCTTC	CASSLRGQDYGYTF
TRBV28	TRBJ1-1	-	-	TGTGCCAGCCAAGGGGACACTGAAGCTTTCTTT	CASQGDTEAFF
TRBV4-2	TRBJ1-1	-	-	TGTGCCAGCAGCCAAGGTCAGGGGCTACTTTCCCTGAACACTGAAGCTTTCTTT	CASSQGQGLLSLNTEAFF
TRBV5-1	TRBJ2-1	-	-	TGCGCCAGCAGCTTGGACACGAGCTCCTACAATGAGCAGTTCTTC	CASSLDTSSYNEQFF
TRBV2	TRBJ2-5	-	-	TGTGCCAGCAGTGACAGTGAGTTGGAGACCCAGTACTTC	CASSDSELETQYF
TRBV5-1	TRBJ2-3	-	TRBD2	TGCGCCAGCAGCCCGGGACTAGCCCCACTTAGCACAGATACGCAGTATTTT	CASSPGLAPLSTDTQYF
TRBV4-1	TRBJ1-1	-	TRBD1	TGCGCCAGCAGCCAAGCCAGGGGGAGGGACACTGAAGCTTTCTTT	CASSQARGRDTEAFF
TRBV5-1	TRBJ2-2	-	-	TGCGCCAGCAGCTTGGAAAGGGCGAACACCGGGGAGCTGTTTTTT	CASSLERANTGELFF
TRBV5-1	TRBJ2-3	-	-	TGCGCCAGCAGCTCCTCCGGGACTGCCACAGATACGCAGTATTTT	CASSSSGTATDTQYF
TRBV5-6	TRBJ1-6	-	TRBD1	TGTGCCAGCAGCTTGCTTGCGGGACAGGGCAATTCACCCCTCCACTTT	CASSLLAGQGNSPLHF
TRBV19	TRBJ2-3	-	-	TGTGCCAGTAGTATGGACATAACGATACATACGCAGTATTTT	CASSMDITIHTQYF
TRBV7-2	TRBJ1-6	-	-	TGTGCCAGCAGCTTAGGGGTGGTGAATTCACCCCTCCACTTT	CASSLGVVNSPLHF
TRBV6-5	TRBJ1-1	-	-	TGTGCCAGCAGTTACACTGGACAATACACTGAAGCTTTCTTT	CASSYTGQYTEAFF
TRBV5-1	TRBJ1-2	once	TRBD1	TGCGCCAGCAGCCCCGGACAGGAGTTTACTAACTATGGCTACACCTTC	CASSPGQEFTNYGYTF
TRBV5-1	TRBJ2-7	-	TRBD2	TGCGCCAGCAGCTTGGGAATCCGGCTAGCGGGGGCCTACGAGCAGTACTTC	CASSLGIRLAGAYEQYF
TRBV28	TRBJ2-7	-	-	TGTGCCAGCAGCCCACGGGGGCGATACGAGCAGTACTTC	CASSPRGRYEQYF
TRBV9	TRBJ1-4	-	TRBD1	TGTGCCAGCAGCGCCTATGAGGGGGCGAATGAAAAACTGTTTTTT	CASSAYEGANEKLFF
TRBV21-1	TRBJ2-1	-	-	TGTGCCGGACTCCGGGACCGCAATGAGCAGTTCTTC	CAGLRDRNEQFF
TRBV29-1	TRBJ2-1	-	-	TGCAGCGCAGGGGCGGGCCCTAGCGGGCAGTTCTTC	CSAGAGPSGQFF
TRBV19	TRBJ2-3	-	-	TGTGCCAGTAGTAGGGGGAGGACAGATACGCAGTATTTT	CASSRGRTDTQYF
TRBV27	TRBJ1-3	-	-	TGTGCCAGCGGGGGCCCTCTCTCTGGAAACACCATATATTTT	CASGGPLSGNTIYF
TRBV19	TRBJ2-5	once	TRBD1	TGTGCCAGTAGGGTACAGGGGGCTGAAGAGACCCAGTACTTC	CASRVQGAEETQYF
TRBV7-9	TRBJ1-2	few	TRBD1	TGTGCCAGCAGCCCACGGACAGGTACTTATGGCTACACCTTC	CASSPRTGTYGYTF
TRBV6-1	TRBJ1-2	-	TRBD1	TGTGCCAGCGCCAGGGACAGCCAAATTAACTATGGCTACACCTTC	CASARDSQINYGYTF
TRBV5-4	TRBJ2-1	once	TRBD2	TGTGCCAGCAGCGGGGGACTACCATACAATGAGCAGTTCTTC	CASSGGLPYNEQFF
TRBV28	TRBJ1-2	-	-	TGTGCCAGCCACACGGGGGTCAACTATGGCTACACCTTC	CASHTGVNYGYTF
TRBV19	TRBJ1-2	-	TRBD1	TGTGCCAGCCGGGACAGGGTCTATGGCTACACCTTC	CASRDRVYGYTF
TRBV6-6	TRBJ1-1	-	TRBD1	TGTGCCAGCAGCGTAGGACAGGGAGAAGCTTTCTTT	CASSVGQGEAFF
TRBV15	TRBJ1-4	-	TRBD1	TGTGCCACCAGCAGTCAGGGGGGATTGAGTGAAAAACTGTTTTTT	CATSSQGGLSEKLFF
TRBV19	TRBJ2-2	-	TRBD1	TGTGCCAGTAGAATACAGGGGGCGAACACCGGGGAGCTGTTTTTT	CASRIQGANTGELFF
TRBV19	TRBJ2-4	-	TRBD1	TGTGCCAGTAGTATAGTGACAGGGGGAATCTCCAAAAACATTCAGTACTTC	CASSIVTGGISKNIQYF
TRBV6-5	TRBJ2-2	-	-	TGTGCCAGCAGCCACCGGAACGGGGAGCTGTTTTTT	CASSHRNGELFF
TRBV7-2	TRBJ1-5	-	-	TGTGCCAGCAGCCTAAATACCAACTCCTATCAGCCCCAGCATTTT	CASSLNTNSYQPQHF
TRBV5-4	TRBJ2-7	-	-	TGTGCCAGCAGCTTGGCACAGGGCCCCAGCTCCTACGAGCAGTACTTC	CASSLAQGPSSYEQYF
TRBV10-3	TRBJ1-1	-	-	TGTGCCATCAGTGAGCGGGAAGGGGATGGCGCTTTCTTT	CAISEREGDGAFF
TRBV5-1	TRBJ2-7	-	TRBD1	TGCGCCAGCAGCTTACGACAGGGGGCGGTCGAGCAGTACTTC	CASSLRQGAVEQYF
TRBV7-2	TRBJ2-4	-	TRBD1	TGTGCCAGCAGCTTCGTAAGGGGACAGGGGAGTGAGGCCAAAAACATTCAGTACTTC	CASSFVRGQGSEAKNIQYF
TRBV19	TRBJ1-1	few	-	TGTGCCAGTAGTAGTCTGGGAGGCACTGAAGCTTTCTTT	CASSSLGGTEAFF
TRBV6-5	TRBJ1-5	-	TRBD1	TGTGCCAGCAGGGCGGACAGGGACAATCAGCCCCAGCATTTT	CASRADRDNQPQHF
TRBV6-1	TRBJ2-7	-	-	TGTGCCAGCAGTGAATCGGGGGGCCGGTACTTC	CASSESGGRYF
TRBV19	TRBJ1-1	-	-	TGTGCCAGTAGTAAATGGGGATACACTGAAGCTTTCTTT	CASSKWGYTEAFF
TRBV6-1	TRBJ1-2	-	-	TGTGCCAGCAGTGAAGAGGAGGAGGGCCCCTTAGGCTACACCTTC	CASSEEEEGPLGYTF
TRBV27	TRBJ1-1	-	-	TGTGCCAGCAGTTTTTGGGAGAACACTGAAGCTTTCTTT	CASSFWENTEAFF
TRBV7-9	TRBJ1-1	-	-	TGTGCCAGCAGCTTAGGAGGGGGAGTCCCTGAAGCTTTCTTT	CASSLGGGVPEAFF
TRBV7-9	TRBJ1-4	-	-	TGTGCCAGCAGCTTAGGGAACACTAATGAAAAACTGTTTTTT	CASSLGNTNEKLFF
TRBV11-1	TRBJ2-5	-	-	TGTGCCAGCAGCCCGTCGACAGGAGGGGAGACCCAGTACTTC	CASSPSTGGETQYF
TRBV19	TRBJ1-4	-	TRBD1	TGTGCCTCCTCCTCCGGGACAGGGCTGGAAAAACTGTTTTTT	CASSSGTGLEKLFF
TRBV28	TRBJ2-2	-	-	TGTGCCAGCAGGAAGGAGGTAATCGGGGAGCTGTTTTTT	CASRKEVIGELFF
TRBV5-1	TRBJ2-1	once	TRBD2	TGCGCCAGCAGCTTAGGGCTAGCGGACGGTGAGCAGTTCTTC	CASSLGLADGEQFF
TRBV28	TRBJ2-7	-	TRBD2	TGTGCCAGCAGTTTATGGGGAGGGAGCTCCTACGAGCAGTACTTC	CASSLWGGSSYEQYF
TRBV21-1	TRBJ1-2	-	-	TGTGCCAGCAGCAAAGCGGGAGTCGACAGGCCTAAGTATGGCTACACCTTC	CASSKAGVDRPKYGYTF